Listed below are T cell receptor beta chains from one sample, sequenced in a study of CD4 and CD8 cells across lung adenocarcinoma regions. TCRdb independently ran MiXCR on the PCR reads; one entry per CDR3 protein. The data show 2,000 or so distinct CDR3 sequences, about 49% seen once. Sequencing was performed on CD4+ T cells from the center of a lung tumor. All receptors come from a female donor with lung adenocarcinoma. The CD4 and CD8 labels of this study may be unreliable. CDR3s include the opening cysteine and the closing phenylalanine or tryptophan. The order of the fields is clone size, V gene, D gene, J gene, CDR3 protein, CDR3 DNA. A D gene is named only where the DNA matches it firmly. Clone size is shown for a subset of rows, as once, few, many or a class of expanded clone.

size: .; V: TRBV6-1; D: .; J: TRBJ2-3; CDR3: CAGSGGPGPRSQYF; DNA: TGTGCGGGCAGTGGAGGTCCGGGCCCACGATCGCAGTACTTT
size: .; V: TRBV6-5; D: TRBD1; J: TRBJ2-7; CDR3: CASSYSRDRGHEQYF; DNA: TGTGCCAGCAGTTACTCTCGAGACAGGGGCCACGAGCAGTACTTC
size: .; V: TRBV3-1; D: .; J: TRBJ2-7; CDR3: CASSHRQNYEQYF; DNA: TGTGCCAGCAGCCATAGACAGAACTACGAGCAGTACTTC
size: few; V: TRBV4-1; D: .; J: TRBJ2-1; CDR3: CASSRDPAGYYNEQFF; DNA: TGCGCCAGCAGCCGGGATCCAGCGGGTTACTACAATGAGCAGTTCTTC
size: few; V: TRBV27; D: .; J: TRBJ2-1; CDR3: CVSGETSYNEQFF; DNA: TGCGTCTCAGGGGAAACTTCCTACAATGAGCAGTTCTTC
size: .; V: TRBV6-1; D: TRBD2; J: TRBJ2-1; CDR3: CASNIETSGNDEQFF; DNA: TGTGCCAGCAACATAGAGACTAGCGGGAACGATGAGCAGTTCTTC
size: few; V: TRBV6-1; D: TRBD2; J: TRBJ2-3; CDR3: CASSLAGRGTDTQYF; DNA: TGTGCCAGCAGTCTAGCGGGAAGGGGCACAGATACGCAGTATTTT
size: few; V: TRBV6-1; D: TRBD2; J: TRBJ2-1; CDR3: CASSGTSGKALLDNEQFF; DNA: TGTGCCAGCAGTGGAACTAGCGGGAAGGCCCTTTTGGACAATGAGCAGTTCTTC
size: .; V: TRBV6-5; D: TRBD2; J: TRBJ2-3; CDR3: CASSSPSGRATDTQYF; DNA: TGTGCCAGCAGTTCCCCGAGCGGGAGGGCCACAGATACGCAGTATTTT
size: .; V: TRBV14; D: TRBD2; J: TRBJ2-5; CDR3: CASSQDREGRETQYF; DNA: TGTGCCAGCAGCCAAGATCGGGAGGGCCGGGAGACCCAGTACTTC
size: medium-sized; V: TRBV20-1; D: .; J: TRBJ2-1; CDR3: CSARDRVSYNEQFF; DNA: TGCAGTGCTAGAGATCGAGTATCCTACAATGAGCAGTTCTTC
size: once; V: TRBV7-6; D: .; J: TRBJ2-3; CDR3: CASSLAFGKNTQYF; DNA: TGTGCCAGCAGCTTAGCGTTCGGCAAAAATACGCAGTATTTT
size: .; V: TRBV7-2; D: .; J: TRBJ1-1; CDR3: CASSPKVGNTEAFF; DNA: TGTGCCAGCAGCCCGAAAGTAGGGAACACTGAAGCTTTCTTT
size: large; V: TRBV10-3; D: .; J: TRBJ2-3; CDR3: CAISDSLGGTDTQYF; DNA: TGTGCCATCAGTGATTCCTTAGGGGGGACAGATACGCAGTATTTT
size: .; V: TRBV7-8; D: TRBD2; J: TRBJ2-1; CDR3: CARSAGTNAQFF; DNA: TGTGCCAGGAGCGCAGGGACTAATGCGCAGTTCTTC
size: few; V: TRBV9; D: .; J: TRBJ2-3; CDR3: CASSDNSGTTQYF; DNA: TGTGCCAGCAGCGACAACTCGGGTACCACGCAGTATTTT
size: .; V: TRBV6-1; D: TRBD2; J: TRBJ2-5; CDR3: CASSEKIRPGAGGETQYF; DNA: TGTGCCAGCAGTGAAAAGATCCGTCCAGGGGCGGGAGGGGAGACCCAGTACTTC
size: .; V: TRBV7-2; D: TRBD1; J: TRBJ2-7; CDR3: CASSLGLGTASYEQYF; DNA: TGTGCCAGCAGCTTAGGCTTGGGGACAGCCTCCTACGAGCAGTACTTC
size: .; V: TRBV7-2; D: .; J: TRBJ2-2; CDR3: CASSLGVVRGRDTGELFF; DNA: TGTGCCAGCAGCTTAGGGGTCGTTAGGGGGAGGGACACCGGGGAGCTGTTTTTT
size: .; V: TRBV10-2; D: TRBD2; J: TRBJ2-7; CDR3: CASRDRTSGSVYEQYF; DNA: TGCGCCAGCAGAGATCGGACTAGCGGGAGTGTTTACGAGCAGTACTTC
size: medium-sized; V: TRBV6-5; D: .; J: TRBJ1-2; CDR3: CASSYSWDKTRTGYTF; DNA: TGTGCCAGCAGTTACTCTTGGGACAAAACACGTACGGGCTACACCTTC
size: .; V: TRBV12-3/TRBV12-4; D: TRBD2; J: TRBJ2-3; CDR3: CASSPTGGLGKDTQYF; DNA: TGTGCCAGCAGCCCCACGGGGGGGTTAGGCAAAGACACGCAGTACTTT
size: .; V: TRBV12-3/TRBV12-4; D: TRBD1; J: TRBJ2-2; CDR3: CASSFSIGTGLNTGELYF; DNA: TGTGCCAGCAGTTTCAGTATTGGGACAGGGCTGAACACCGGGGAGCTGTATTTC
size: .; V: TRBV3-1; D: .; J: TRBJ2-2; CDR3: CASSQIGSGANTGELFF; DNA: TGTGCCAGCAGCCAAATAGGTAGCGGAGCGAACACCGGGGAGCTGTTTTTT
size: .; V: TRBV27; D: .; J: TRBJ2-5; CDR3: CASSLRGEETQYF; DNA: TGTGCCAGCAGTTTACGAGGGGAAGAGACCCAGTACTTC